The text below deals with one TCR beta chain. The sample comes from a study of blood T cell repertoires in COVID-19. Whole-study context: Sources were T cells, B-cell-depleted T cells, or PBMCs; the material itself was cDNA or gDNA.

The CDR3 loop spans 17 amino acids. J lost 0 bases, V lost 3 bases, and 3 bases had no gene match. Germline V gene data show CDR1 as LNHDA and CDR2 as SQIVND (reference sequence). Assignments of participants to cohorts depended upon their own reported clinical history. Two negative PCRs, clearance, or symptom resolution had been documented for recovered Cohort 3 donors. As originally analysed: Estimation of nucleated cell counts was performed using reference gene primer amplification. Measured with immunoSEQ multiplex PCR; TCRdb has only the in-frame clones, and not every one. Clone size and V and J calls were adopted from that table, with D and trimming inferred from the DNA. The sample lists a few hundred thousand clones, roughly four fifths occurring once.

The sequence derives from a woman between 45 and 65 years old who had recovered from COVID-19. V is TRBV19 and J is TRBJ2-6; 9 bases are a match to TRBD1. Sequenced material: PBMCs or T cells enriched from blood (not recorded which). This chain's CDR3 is CASSMGTGLSGANVLTF. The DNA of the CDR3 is TGTGCCAGTAGTATGGGGACAGGGCTCTCTGGGGCCAACGTCCTGACTTTC.